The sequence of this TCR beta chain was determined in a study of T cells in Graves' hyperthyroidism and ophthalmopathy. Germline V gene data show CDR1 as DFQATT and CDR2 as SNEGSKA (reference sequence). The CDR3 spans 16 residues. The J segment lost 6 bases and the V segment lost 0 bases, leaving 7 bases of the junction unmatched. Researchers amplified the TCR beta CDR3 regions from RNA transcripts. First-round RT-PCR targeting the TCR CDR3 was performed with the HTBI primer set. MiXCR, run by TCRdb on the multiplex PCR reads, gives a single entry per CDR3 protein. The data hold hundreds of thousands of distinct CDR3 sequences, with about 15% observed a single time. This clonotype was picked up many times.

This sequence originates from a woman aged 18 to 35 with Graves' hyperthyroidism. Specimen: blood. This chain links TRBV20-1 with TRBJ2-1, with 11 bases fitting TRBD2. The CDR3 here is CSARDQLAGVVNEQFF. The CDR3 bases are TGCAGTGCTAGAGACCAACTAGCGGGAGTCGTCAATGAGCAGTTCTTC.